This entry is about one T cell receptor (beta chain). These data are taken from a study of blood T cell repertoires in COVID-19. Data came from immunoSEQ multiplex PCR; TCRdb stores just in-frame clones and leaves some out. The repertoire holds hundreds of thousands of clones, under 95% seen once, with roughly 2.5% in the top ten. The CDR3 length is 14 residues. Germline CDR1 reads SGHKS; CDR2 reads YYEKEE (reference sequence). V gave up 1 base and J gave up 4 bases, with 10 bases separating them. The chain carries TRBV5-5 and TRBJ2-3; possible D gene TRBD2, 6 bases. The clonotype comes from a man aged 60 to 75 who had recovered from COVID-19. Sequenced material: PBMCs or T cells enriched from blood (not recorded which). The CDR3 is CASSLSAGPDTQYF. The CDR3, as DNA: TGTGCCAGCAGCTTGTCCGCGGGACCAGATACGCAGTATTTT.